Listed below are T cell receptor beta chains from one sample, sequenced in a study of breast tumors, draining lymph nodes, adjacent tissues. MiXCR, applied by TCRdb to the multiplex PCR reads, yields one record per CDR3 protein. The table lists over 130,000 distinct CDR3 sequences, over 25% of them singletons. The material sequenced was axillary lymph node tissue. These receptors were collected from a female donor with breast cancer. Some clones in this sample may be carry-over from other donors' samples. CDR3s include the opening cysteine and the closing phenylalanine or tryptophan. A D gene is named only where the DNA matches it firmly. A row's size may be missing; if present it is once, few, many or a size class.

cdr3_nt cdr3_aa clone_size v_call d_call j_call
TGTGCCAGTAGAAGGACAGGGGTCACTGATGAAAAACTGTTTTTT CASRRTGVTDEKLFF . TRBV19 TRBD1 TRBJ1-4
TGTGCCAGCAGTAACAGGGGGCGGAACACTGAAGCTTTCTTT CASSNRGRNTEAFF many TRBV2 TRBD1 TRBJ1-1
TGTGCCAGTAGTCAGGGCGGGAGCTCCTTAAAATTCCCCCCCCACTTT CASSQGGSSLKFPPHF . TRBV19 . TRBJ1-6
TGTGCCAGCAAGTACGGGACAGGGGGCGGTAATTCACCCCTCCACTTT CASKYGTGGGNSPLHF many TRBV6-1 TRBD1 TRBJ1-6
TGCAGCGTTGAGTCCCCCCCACTCACAGGGGGCGAAAAACTGTTTTTT CSVESPPLTGGEKLFF . TRBV29-1 TRBD1 TRBJ1-4
TGCAGTGCCAGTGCCTATAATTCACCCCTCCACTTT CSASAYNSPLHF many TRBV20-1 . TRBJ1-6
TGTGCCAGCAGCTCCGGGACTAGCTTGGGCACAGATACGCAGTATTTT CASSSGTSLGTDTQYF many TRBV13 TRBD2 TRBJ2-3
TGTGCCAGCAGTTACAACAGCAATAATTCACCCCTCCACTTT CASSYNSNNSPLHF many TRBV6-6 . TRBJ1-6
TGTGCCAGCTCACCAAATAGGGAAAACTATGGCTACACCTTC CASSPNRENYGYTF many TRBV18 . TRBJ1-2
TGTGCCAGCAGGGGTGGCCTCCACGAGACCCAGTACTTC CASRGGLHETQYF many TRBV5-8 . TRBJ2-5
TGTGCCAGCAGTTACCGGACAGGGGAGTATGGCTACACCTTC CASSYRTGEYGYTF many TRBV6-5 TRBD1 TRBJ1-2
TGTGCCAGCAGGCACTCGCAGGGGTTAATCGATACGCAGTATTTT CASRHSQGLIDTQYF . TRBV6-5 . TRBJ2-3
TGTGCCAGCAGTTTCCTAGGACAGGGGGCGAACACCGGGGAGCTGTTTTTT CASSFLGQGANTGELFF few TRBV28 TRBD1 TRBJ2-2
TGTGCCACCAGTGATCTAGACAGGTTTGCAACTGATGAAAAACTGTTCTTT CATSDLDRFATDEKLFF . TRBV24-1 . TRBJ1-4
TGCGCCAGCAGCTTGGCGGCGGCAGGGAGTGAAAAACTGTTTTTT CASSLAAAGSEKLFF . TRBV5-1 . TRBJ1-4
TGTGCCAGCAGCTCAGCCTATACGCAGCATTTT CASSSAYTQHF . TRBV11-1 . TRBJ1-5
TGCAGTGCTTTTTACTCAAACTTGGAAAAACTGTTTTTT CSAFYSNLEKLFF many TRBV20-1 . TRBJ1-4
TGTGCCAGCAGTGAGGGGGTCCTCATGGCCGGGGAGCTGTTTTTT CASSEGVLMAGELFF once TRBV25-1 . TRBJ2-2
TGTGCCAGCAGTCACTCGGGGACAGGGATCACTGAAGCTTTCTTT CASSHSGTGITEAFF once TRBV6-5 TRBD1 TRBJ1-1
TGTGCCAGCAGTTCATCGGGACAGGGGTCCGGGGAGCTGTTTTTT CASSSSGQGSGELFF few TRBV5-6 TRBD1 TRBJ2-2
TGTGCCATCAGTGAAAGGGACGGAGATCAGCCCCAGCATTTT CAISERDGDQPQHF many TRBV10-3 . TRBJ1-5
TGTGCCAGCAGCCCAGCGGGGGGGCCGGTCGTGAACATTCAGTACTTC CASSPAGGPVVNIQYF few TRBV6-6 TRBD2 TRBJ2-4
TGTGCCAGCAGTAGACTAGCGGGGAGACAAGAGACCCAGTACTTC CASSRLAGRQETQYF few TRBV7-8 TRBD2 TRBJ2-5
TGTGCCAGCAATGACCGGGCCAACCGCCGTTGGGAGAATGAGCAGTTCTTC CASNDRANRRWENEQFF few TRBV6-5 . TRBJ2-1
TGTGCCAGTAGTAGCGACAGGGGACAATATGGCTACACCTTC CASSSDRGQYGYTF many TRBV19 TRBD1 TRBJ1-2
TGTGCCAGCAGTGAAGCAGACAGGGTTAATGAAAAACTGTTTTTT CASSEADRVNEKLFF . TRBV2 TRBD1 TRBJ1-4
TGTGCCAGCAGGCCCGACAGGGGGAGATGGATAGTTAATCAGCCCCAGCATTTT CASRPDRGRWIVNQPQHF few TRBV6-1 TRBD1 TRBJ1-5
TGTGCCAGCAGTCCGCGACCGGGGGGTGGCTACACCTTC CASSPRPGGGYTF many TRBV27 . TRBJ1-2
TGTGCCAGCAGCCTCGACAGGGGCAATCAGCCCCAGCATTTT CASSLDRGNQPQHF many TRBV7-9 TRBD1 TRBJ1-5
TGCGCCAGCAGCTTGGACGCAGGGTCGGCCACTGAAGCTTTCTTT CASSLDAGSATEAFF . TRBV5-1 . TRBJ1-1
TGCGCCAGCAGCCAAGATCTGGGAGGTTGGAACTTC CASSQDLGGWNF . TRBV4-3 . TRBJ2-5
TGTGCCAGCAGCTCATACTCTGGGACAGGGTTCTACGAGCAGTACTTC CASSSYSGTGFYEQYF many TRBV7-9 TRBD1 TRBJ2-7
TGTGCCAGCAGCGTGAGACAACGGGGGGCGCAAGAGACCCAGTACTTC CASSVRQRGAQETQYF few TRBV9 . TRBJ2-5
TGCGCCAGCAGCCAAGATAGGATAGGGGGAACTGAAGCTTTCTTT CASSQDRIGGTEAFF . TRBV4-1 . TRBJ1-1
TGTGCCATCAGTGAGCCAATGGGTGAGCAGTTCTTC CAISEPMGEQFF many TRBV10-3 . TRBJ2-1
TGTGCCAGCAGCGTTACAGTCCAGAATGAGCAGTTCTTC CASSVTVQNEQFF many TRBV9 . TRBJ2-1
TGCAGTGCTAGCCTGACTAGCGGCACAGATACGCAGTATTTT CSASLTSGTDTQYF many TRBV20-1 TRBD2 TRBJ2-3
TGTGCCAGCAGTTTAAGGGCCATTGGGAGGGGCACCGGGGAGCTGTTTTTT CASSLRAIGRGTGELFF few TRBV27 TRBD2 TRBJ2-2
TGCAGCGAGAGACAAAACCAGGGCTACACCTTC CSERQNQGYTF . TRBV29-1 . TRBJ1-2
TGTGCCAGCAGCGTACAGGTGGGCTACGAGCAGTACTTC CASSVQVGYEQYF . TRBV5-4 . TRBJ2-7
TGTGCCAGCAGCTTGGTGGGGTTGAACACTGAAGCTTTCTTT CASSLVGLNTEAFF . TRBV5-4 . TRBJ1-1
TGTGCCAGCAGTGAACACAGTACCTACAATGAGCAGTTCTTC CASSEHSTYNEQFF many TRBV12-3/TRBV12-4 . TRBJ2-1
TGCAGTGCCCAATTCGGGGTAAACTATGGCTACACCTTC CSAQFGVNYGYTF . TRBV20-1 . TRBJ1-2
TGTGCCAGCAACCTCCTTGGGGAAAAACTGTTTTTT CASNLLGEKLFF many TRBV28 . TRBJ1-4
TGTGCCTGGAGTAGGGCCACAGATACGCAGTATTTT CAWSRATDTQYF many TRBV30 . TRBJ2-3
TGTGCCAGCAGTCTCATTCCGGGAAGCTTATCTCAGCCCCAGCATTTT CASSLIPGSLSQPQHF many TRBV6-1 . TRBJ1-5
TGTGCCAGCAGCTTAGCCGGGACAGGGATGAAAAAACTGTTTTTT CASSLAGTGMKKLFF once TRBV7-3 TRBD1 TRBJ1-4
TGTGCCAGCTCACCCGGGACAAAGGACTATGGCTACACCTTC CASSPGTKDYGYTF many TRBV18 . TRBJ1-2
TGCAGTGCTAGAGGCACGGACAGGGCGTCTTCACCCCTCCACTTC CSARGTDRASSPLHF . TRBV20-1 TRBD1 TRBJ1-6
TGTGCCTGGAGTAAAAGCGGGGAGCTGTTTTTT CAWSKSGELFF many TRBV30 . TRBJ2-2
TGTGCCAGCACCTGGACAGGGGACCGCACAGATACGCAGTATTTT CASTWTGDRTDTQYF . TRBV6-1 TRBD1 TRBJ2-3
TGTGCCAGCAGCCCCAAGCCGGCGGATCAGGTGAATGAGCAGTTCTTC CASSPKPADQVNEQFF many TRBV4-2 . TRBJ2-1
TGTGCCAGTAGCGCCGGGACGGAGTGGATGTCCCTCCACTTT CASSAGTEWMSLHF . TRBV19 . TRBJ1-6